The next 16 T cell receptor beta chains were all read from a single sample in a study of T-cell memory formation after mild COVID-19. Each CDR3 protein gets one entry after TCRdb re-called the 5' RACE reads with MiXCR. The data contain about 430,000 distinct CDR3 sequences, roughly 26% of them seen just once; the ten biggest clones take up 8.8%. The sample taken for sequencing was PBMCs or a T cell subset sorted from them (not recorded which). The receptors come from an adult woman who had mild COVID-19 (a few samples of this study predate the infection). Cell type and time point are not known.

V usage is TRBV7-8 and J usage is TRBJ2-1; TRBD2 matches 8 bases. The V gene end was trimmed by 7 bases and the J gene end by 6 bases; junction bases not matched to a gene: 8. The germline CDR1 and CDR2 sequences are SGHVS and FQNEAQ. CDR3 length: 14 amino acids. The CDR3, as DNA: TGTGCCAGCAAACGTCGGGGGGGCATCAATGAGCAGTTCTTC. As protein: CASKRRGGINEQFF.

The sample holds a few counts of this clonotype. V usage is TRBV12-3 or TRBV12-4 and J usage is TRBJ2-3, with TRBD2 identical over 10 bases. The CDR3 contains 18 residues. V lost 6 bases and J lost 4; bases outside the gene matches: 16. The CDR3 DNA reads as TGTGCCAGCAGATCACTCCGGGGGCTAGCGGGAGAAGCAGATACGCAGTATTTT. Residues: CASRSLRGLAGEADTQYF.

The chain has TRBV14 and TRBJ1-4, with D tentatively TRBD1 (5 bases). CDR3 size: 15 residues. CDR1 and CDR2 from the germline V gene are SGHDN and FVKESK. Trimming took off 5 bases at V and 3 bases at J, with 13 bases between the two ends. The DNA for the CDR3 is TGTGCCAGCAGCATCGGGGCGGGTTCTAATGAAAAACTGTTTTTT. It is translated as CASSIGAGSNEKLFF.

The sample holds a few counts of this clonotype. This chain uses TRBV30 with TRBJ1-2; D possibly corresponds to TRBD1 (5 bases). CDR1 GTSNPN and CDR2 SVGIG come from the germline V gene (reference sequence). V gave up 4 bases and J gave up 8 bases, with 11 bases separating them. This CDR3 has 11 residues. Written as DNA, the CDR3 is TGTGCCTGGAACCGGGGCGGGGGCTACACCTTC. Translating gives CAWNRGGGYTF.

This clonotype occurred a few times. The rearrangement joins TRBV20-1 to TRBJ2-2; TRBD1 is a possible D gene (6 bases). The V gene lost 1 base and the J gene lost 3 bases, with 12 bases spanning the gap. Germline CDR1 DFQATT, CDR2 SNEGSKA (reference sequence). This CDR3 spans 15 amino acids. Written as DNA, the CDR3 is TGCAGTGCTAGAGGGGTCCGACAGGACACCGGGGAGCTGTTTTTT. This gives the protein CSARGVRQDTGELFF.

The rearrangement links TRBV27 to TRBJ1-2; perhaps TRBD1 as D (5 bases). The germline V and J ends were trimmed by 0 bases and 3 bases, with 26 bases remaining between them. The germline gives CDR1 MNHEY, CDR2 SMNVEV (reference sequence). CDR3 length equals 20 residues. In DNA, the CDR3 is TGTGCCAGCAGTTTATCTCACCCAAACCTAAACCCGGCAGGGCACTATGGCTACACCTTC. Amino acid sequence: CASSLSHPNLNPAGHYGYTF.

The chain combines TRBV29-1 with TRBJ2-7; D gene ambiguous. Germline CDR1 and CDR2: SQVTM and ANQGSEA. Deletions cut 1 base from V and 2 bases from J, with 6 bases between. CDR3 length: 12 residues. The CDR3 DNA sequence: TGCAGCGTTGAAGTCCCTCCCTACGAGCAGTACTTC. Its protein is CSVEVPPYEQYF.

V usage is TRBV11-2 and J usage is TRBJ2-2, with D possibly TRBD2 on 5 matching bases. Germline values: CDR1 SGHAT, CDR2 FQNNGV. This CDR3 region has 16 residues. The V and J ends lost 2 bases and 5 bases respectively, with 15 bases between them. CDR3 amino acids: CASSLLAARETGELFF. The CDR3 DNA follows: TGTGCCAGCAGCTTACTAGCCGCGAGAGAAACCGGGGAGCTGTTTTTT.

This clonotype appeared a few times. The V and J genes are TRBV6-5 and TRBJ2-2; 14 bases fit TRBD2. The germline V gene has CDR1 MNHEY and CDR2 SVGAGI. The J segment lost 2 bases and the V segment lost 7 bases, leaving 3 bases of the junction unmatched. This CDR3 spans 16 amino acids. The CDR3 is CASMTSGGANTGELFF. The CDR3 region has the DNA TGTGCCAGCATGACTAGCGGGGGGGCTAACACCGGGGAGCTGTTTTTT.

This clonotype was recorded a few times. The rearrangement joins TRBV25-1 to TRBJ2-1, with TRBD1 identical over 9 bases. The junction had 10 bases not matched to a gene; V was cut back by 8 bases and J by 5 bases. Germline lookup yields CDR1 MGHDK and CDR2 SYGVNS. The CDR3 sequence is 15 residues long. Here the CDR3 DNA reads TGTGCCAGCCTCGAGGCCGGGACAGGGAACAATGAGCAGTTCTTC. Its translation: CASLEAGTGNNEQFF. The whole variable domain, remainder taken from reference TRBV25-1 and TRBJ2-1, is EADIYQTPRYLVIGTGKKITLECSQTMGHDKMYWYQQDPGMELHLIHYSYGVNSTEKGDLSSESTVSRIRTEHFPLTLESARPSHTSQYLCASLEAGTGNNEQFFGPGTRLTVL.

CDR3 DNA: TGTGCCAGCAGCCAAGATTCTCCGAAGGAGACACCCCTCCACTTT. The encoded protein is CASSQDSPKETPLHF. The chain carries TRBV3-1 and TRBJ1-6; D is uncertain. Germline values: CDR1 LGHDT, CDR2 YNNKEL (reference sequence). V lost 0 bases and J lost 11, with 14 bases in between. The CDR3 length is 15 residues.

The genes are TRBV27 and TRBJ2-7; TRBD1 is a possible D gene (6 bases). Trimming took off 4 bases at V and 0 bases at J, with 10 bases between the two ends. Germline CDR1 reads MNHEY; CDR2 reads SMNVEV (reference sequence). The CDR3 runs to 14 residues. For the CDR3, the DNA is TGTGCCAGCAGTTCCCGGGACACCTCCTACGAGCAGTACTTC. Residues: CASSSRDTSYEQYF.

In its sample, this clonotype was seen a few times. The rearrangement joins TRBV20-1 to TRBJ2-7; 7 nucleotides match TRBD2. CDR3 size: 14 residues. Unmatched junction bases numbered 4, after V lost 2 bases and J lost 0 bases. Per germline, CDR1 DFQATT and CDR2 SNEGSKA (reference sequence). The CDR3 DNA sequence: TGCAGTGCTAGACGCAGGGACTACTCCTACGAGCAGTACTTC. Translated, it gives CSARRRDYSYEQYF.

The sample holds many counts of this clonotype. The chain carries TRBV27 and TRBJ2-7; 8 bases are a match to TRBD2. After removal of 6 bases from V and 2 bases from J, the junction contained 3 bases not matched to a gene. This CDR3 is 13 amino acids long. CDR1 MNHEY and CDR2 SMNVEV come from the germline V gene (reference sequence). In DNA form, the CDR3 reads TGTGCCAGCAGCAAGGGACTAGCCTACGAGCAGTACTTC. Amino acid sequence: CASSKGLAYEQYF.

J is TRBJ1-4 and V is TRBV7-9, with unresolved D. Trimming stripped 3 bases from V and 5 bases from J, with 7 bases between. The germline gives CDR1 SEHNR, CDR2 FQNEAQ (reference sequence). CDR3 size: 13 residues. The CDR3 DNA reads TGTGCCAGCAGCTTTCCAGAGAATGAAAAACTGTTTTTT. As protein: CASSFPENEKLFF.

This rearrangement joins TRBV6-1 to TRBJ2-1; maybe TRBD1 (6 bases). Trimming shortened V by 4 bases and J by 2 bases, and 12 bases separated the two germline ends. This CDR3 is 15 amino acids long. The germline V gene encodes CDR1 MNHNS and CDR2 SASEGT. The CDR3, as DNA: TGTGCCAGCAGTGTACAGGGCGGAACCTACAATGAGCAGTTCTTC. It yields the protein CASSVQGGTYNEQFF.